This is a list of T cell receptor beta chains from one sample in a study of cytomegalovirus exposure and HLA in healthy donors. TCRdb keeps only in-frame clones here, not all; method: immunoSEQ multiplex PCR. Of about 120,000 clones listed, approximately 80% were seen once; the top ten hold 3% to 5%. Sequenced material: PBMCs. These receptors were collected from a woman between 25 and 40 years old in good health and CMV-seronegative. Both conserved end residues are trimmed from each CDR3.

J | V | CDR3
TRBJ2-4 | TRBV6-1 | ASSEITGLSIQY
TRBJ2-2 | TRBV9 | ASSAYTGANTGELF
TRBJ2-3 | TRBV13 | ASTVYEFSGYGGDTQY
TRBJ1-2 | TRBV5-1 | ASSPAGGSYGYT
TRBJ2-7 | TRBV15 | ATSVRQGEQY
. | TRBV27 | ASSLGVRAYEQY
TRBJ2-1 | TRBV4-1 | ASSQASGESDEQF
TRBJ1-5 | TRBV11-3 | ASSLIARPLLNQPQH
TRBJ2-7 | TRBV23-1 | ASSPLTGRRRGLHEQY
TRBJ2-7 | TRBV27 | ASSLGGLEQY
TRBJ2-1 | TRBV2 | ASSFSGSIF
TRBJ2-3 | TRBV27 | ASSSTGTGEHTQY
TRBJ1-1 | TRBV28 | ASSLSGGAGGVNTEAF
TRBJ2-1 | TRBV11-3 | ASSWGQGHEQF
TRBJ2-2 | TRBV19 | ASSSREGGGELF
TRBJ1-2 | TRBV6-1 | ASGTRGGYT
TRBJ2-5 | TRBV10-3 | ATRGVGQQETQY
TRBJ2-1 | TRBV5-1 | ASSLARDNEQF
TRBJ2-1 | TRBV27 | ASSSSGGSNEQF
TRBJ2-3 | TRBV9 | ASSPHGGPNGGRLSTDTQY
TRBJ2-5 | TRBV30 | AWFHATGGGETQY
TRBJ1-3 | TRBV28 | ASSSPGQGAIGGNTIY
TRBJ2-1 | TRBV11-2 | ASSLSAGGYNEQF
TRBJ2-2 | TRBV5-1 | ASSLALQGAGELF
TRBJ2-1 | TRBV29-1 | SVDIPGTHRYNEQF
TRBJ2-5 | TRBV27 | ASSSLAGGVETQY
TRBJ2-7 | TRBV4-2 | ASSLSSAGYEQY
TRBJ1-2 | TRBV5-6 | ASSPPETGLYGYT
TRBJ2-6 | TRBV9 | ASSANKNSGANVLT
TRBJ2-5 | TRBV7-3 | ASSPGTRGETQY